These 20 T cell receptor beta chains originate from one sample sequenced in a study of blood T cell repertoires in COVID-19. Only in-frame clones appear in the TCRdb table, and some are missing; sequencing was by immunoSEQ multiplex PCR. The sample shows about 300,000 clones, roughly 83% of them seen only once. The sequencing sample was made of peripheral blood. The source of these receptors is a human donor with COVID-19, enrolled during active disease. The donor label of this sample is uncertain.

The V and J genes are TRBV7-8 and TRBJ1-2, with D possibly being TRBD1 (6 bases). The germline V gene has CDR1 SGHVS and CDR2 FQNEAQ. V was shortened by 2 bases and J by 10 bases, with 17 bases between the two germline ends. CDR3 length equals 14 residues. The CDR3 nucleotides are TGTGCCAGCAGCTTAAGGGACACAAGTTTGTCCTACACCTTC. It encodes CASSLRDTSLSYTF.

This clone turned up a few times. The chain links TRBV19 to TRBJ1-6; 8 bases align to TRBD1. This CDR3 is built from 15 residues. The germline CDR1 and CDR2 sequences are LNHDA and SQIVND (reference sequence). The V and J ends lost 8 bases and 2 bases, in that order; junction bases with no gene match: 5. The CDR3 spells CASQDRETYNSPLHF. DNA of the CDR3: TGTGCCAGTCAGGACAGGGAAACCTATAATTCACCCCTCCACTTT. Full variable domain (remainder filled in from reference TRBV19 and TRBJ1-6): DGGITQSPKYLFRKEGQNVTLSCEQNLNHDAMYWYRQDPGQGLRLIYYSQIVNDFQKGDIAEGYSVSREKKESFPLTVTSAQKNPTAFYLCASQDRETYNSPLHFGNGTRLTVT.

This clone was detected once. The chain recombines TRBV19 with TRBJ2-1; 8 bases are a match to TRBD2. The V gene end was trimmed by 3 bases and the J gene end by 8 bases; junction bases not matched to a gene: 9. The CDR3 has 15 residues. In germline, CDR1 is LNHDA, CDR2 SQIVND (reference sequence). CDR3 in amino acids: CASSIFGGRLDEQFF. The CDR3 DNA sequence: TGTGCCAGTAGTATTTTCGGCGGGAGGCTAGATGAGCAGTTCTTC.

This chain connects TRBV9 to TRBJ2-5; maybe TRBD2 (6 bases). V lost 4 bases and J 2 bases, leaving 24 bases between the germline ends. The V gene's germline CDR1 is SGDLS and CDR2 YYNGEE. The CDR3 loop spans 18 amino acids. The CDR3 bases are TGTGCCAGCAGCCCAGAGGGTGGGTTAGCGGTTCGTCAAGAGACCCAGTACTTC. This sequence encodes CASSPEGGLAVRQETQYF.

The J gene is TRBJ1-6, the V gene TRBV6-6; 8 positions match TRBD1. J lost 11 bases, V lost 4 bases, and 13 bases had no gene match. This CDR3 has 16 amino acids. From germline, CDR1 is MNHNY and CDR2 SVGAGI (reference sequence). In DNA, the CDR3 is TGTGCCAGCAGTTCCCCCGACGGTACAGGGGGAGCACCCCTCCACTTT. It is translated as CASSSPDGTGGAPLHF.

The gene calls are TRBV5-1 and TRBJ1-1; 8 bases match TRBD1. Germline CDR1 SGHRS, CDR2 YFSETQ. The CDR3 is made up of 16 amino acids. J was trimmed by 0 bases and V by 4 bases; bases with no gene match: 8. As DNA, the CDR3 is TGCGCCAGCAGCCCCAGGACAGGGAGGATGAACACTGAAGCTTTCTTT. It specifies CASSPRTGRMNTEAFF. Supplemented by reference TRBV5-1 and TRBJ1-1, the full variable domain reads KAGVTQTPRYLIKTRGQQVTLSCSPISGHRSVSWYQQTPGQGLQFLFEYFSETQRNKGNFPGRFSGRQFSNSRSEMNVSTLELGDSALYLCASSPRTGRMNTEAFFGQGTRLTVV.

V and J are TRBV30 and TRBJ1-3; D not resolved. The germline V gene encodes CDR1 GTSNPN and CDR2 SVGIG (reference sequence). The germline V and J ends were trimmed by 2 bases and 6 bases, with 11 bases remaining between them. The CDR3 loop spans 13 amino acids. The CDR3 loop reads CAWSFGELNTIYF. The CDR3, as DNA: TGTGCCTGGAGTTTCGGGGAATTAAACACCATATATTTT.

V gene TRBV4-3 combines with J gene TRBJ2-3, with 13 bases matching TRBD2. With V trimmed by 4 bases and J by 5 bases, 6 bases remained unmatched. In germline, CDR1 is LGHNA, CDR2 YSLEER. This CDR3 has 16 residues. The CDR3 is CASSLGLAGVGDTQYF. The CDR3 DNA sequence: TGCGCCAGCAGCCTTGGACTAGCGGGAGTAGGAGATACGCAGTATTTT.

This chain's CDR3 is CASSRSLTGGTDTQYF. DNA for the CDR3: TGTGCCAGCAGCCGCTCTTTGACAGGGGGCACAGATACGCAGTATTTT. V usage is TRBV11-1 and J usage is TRBJ2-3, with 8 bases identical to TRBD1. The CDR3 covers 16 residues. Per germline, CDR1 SGHAT and CDR2 FQDESV (reference sequence). Unmatched junction bases numbered 8, after V lost 5 bases and J lost 1 base.

The V gene is TRBV7-3, the J gene TRBJ1-1, with TRBD1 identical over 7 bases. Germline loops: CDR1 SGHTA, CDR2 FQGTGA. The CDR3 extends over 15 amino acids. With V trimmed by 2 bases and J by 0 bases, 3 bases remained unmatched. The CDR3 DNA is TGTGCCAGCAGCTTAGCAGGGGGGATGAACACTGAAGCTTTCTTT. This sequence encodes CASSLAGGMNTEAFF.

The chain recombines TRBV5-4 with TRBJ1-4; tentative D call: TRBD1 (6 bases). V lost 4 bases and J lost 8, with 21 bases in between. This CDR3 contains 16 residues. CDR1 is SGHNT and CDR2 is YYREEE in the germline V gene (reference sequence). The CDR3 is CASSLWSTGGAEKLFF. CDR3 bases: TGTGCCAGCAGCCTCTGGTCGACAGGAGGAGCCGAAAAACTGTTTTTT.

The chain couples TRBV7-3 to TRBJ2-3; 11 positions match TRBD2. This CDR3 has 18 amino acids. The germline gives CDR1 SGHTA, CDR2 FQGTGA. V lost 5 bases, J lost 5 bases, and 15 bases stayed unmatched. The chain's CDR3 is CASSVGPLAGGLGDTQYF. For the CDR3, the DNA is TGTGCCAGCAGCGTAGGCCCCTTAGCGGGAGGGTTAGGAGATACGCAGTATTTT.

J is TRBJ1-3 and V is TRBV30; D is undetermined. Germline V gene data show CDR1 as GTSNPN and CDR2 as SVGIG (reference sequence). The ends were cut back, 4 bases at V and 0 bases at J, with 10 bases in the middle. This CDR3 contains 14 residues. The CDR3: CAWMWSSSGNTIYF. Here the CDR3 DNA reads TGTGCCTGGATGTGGTCCAGCTCTGGAAACACCATATATTTT.

V and J are TRBV3-1 (or the pseudogene TRBV3-2) and TRBJ1-1, with D tentatively TRBD1 (6 bases). V lost 0 bases to trimming and J lost 2 bases, with 13 bases between them. Germline V CDR1 and CDR2: LGHDT, YNNKEL (reference sequence). The length of the CDR3 is 16 residues. The CDR3: CASSQDWRTANTEAFF. The CDR3, as DNA: TGTGCCAGCAGCCAAGATTGGAGGACAGCAAACACTGAAGCTTTCTTT.

The chain links TRBV5-4 to TRBJ2-1; D is uncertain. This CDR3 has 14 residues. The V end lost 4 bases, the J end lost 6 bases, and 14 bases lay between the germline ends. Per germline, CDR1 SGHNT and CDR2 YYREEE (reference sequence). The CDR3 sequence is CASSPLRTPNEQFF. CDR3 in DNA: TGTGCCAGCAGCCCTTTAAGAACTCCCAATGAGCAGTTCTTC.

V gene TRBV6-6 combines with J gene TRBJ1-1; maybe TRBD1 (5 bases). The CDR3 contains 15 residues. Trimming cost V 6 bases and J 7 bases, with 21 bases left between them. The germline CDR1 and CDR2 sequences are MNHNY and SVGAGI (reference sequence). The CDR3 loop is CASSHKGNGDGEAFF. The CDR3 coding sequence is TGTGCCAGCAGCCACAAGGGGAATGGAGATGGTGAAGCTTTCTTT.

This clone was counted between two and nine times. The chain employs TRBV7-2 and TRBJ1-1, with 10 bases lining up with TRBD1. Germline CDR1 is SGHTA and CDR2 is FQGNSA. Germline trimming cut 2 bases from V and 9 bases from J; bases unmatched to any gene: 6. This CDR3 has 14 residues. The CDR3 DNA reads TGTGCCAGCAGCTTATCCGACAGGGGGCCCAAAGCTTTCTTT. Residues: CASSLSDRGPKAFF.

V gene TRBV18 combines with J gene TRBJ2-2; 9 nucleotides match TRBD1. Trimming removed 2 bases from V and 3 bases from J; junction bases left unmatched: 1. The CDR3 consists of 15 residues. Germline V gives CDR1 KGHSH, CDR2 LQKENI. The CDR3 region has the DNA TGTGCCAGCTCACCAAGGACAGGGGACACCGGGGAGCTGTTTTTT. Translation: CASSPRTGDTGELFF.

The rearrangement joins TRBV15 to TRBJ2-7; TRBD1 agrees at 10 bases. Germline V gene lookup returns CDR1 LNHNV and CDR2 YYDKDF (reference sequence). The CDR3 is made up of 17 amino acids. J lost 7 bases, V lost 5 bases, and 17 bases had no gene match. The CDR3 bases are TGTGCCACCAGCGAGCCGACAGGGGGCCTTCTACAAGGGGAGCAGTACTTC. It is translated as CATSEPTGGLLQGEQYF.

There are a few counts of this clone. The rearrangement joins TRBV5-4 to TRBJ2-7; D gene ambiguous. Trimming removed 4 bases from V and 3 bases from J, with 5 bases in between. The CDR3 totals 11 residues. Looked up from germline, CDR1 is SGHNT and CDR2 is YYREEE (reference sequence). DNA of the CDR3: TGTGCCAGCAGCCAGAACTACGAGCAGTACTTC. Protein: CASSQNYEQYF. The variable domain in full, completed from reference TRBV5-4 and TRBJ2-7, reads ETGVTQSPTHLIKTRGQQVTLRCSSQSGHNTVSWYQQALGQGPQFIFQYYREEENGRGNFPPRFSGLQFPNYSSELNVNALELDDSALYLCASSQNYEQYFGPGTRLTVT.